The 18 T cell receptor beta chains below were found in one sample sequenced in a study of cytomegalovirus exposure and HLA in healthy donors. The PCR had 60 Vbeta and 13 Jbeta primers. The repertoire was sequenced with immunoSEQ multiplex PCR; TCRdb's copy has only in-frame clones and lacks some. The data show over 150,000 clones, 75% seen once. Specimen: PBMCs. The receptors come from a male donor in good health and CMV-seronegative.

Only a few counts were recorded for this clone. The J gene is TRBJ2-2, the V gene TRBV5-4, with a weak D call TRBD2 (6 bases). The germline V gene has CDR1 SGHNT and CDR2 YYREEE (reference sequence). The CDR3 has 17 residues. V was pared by 0 bases and J by 7 bases, with 19 bases between. CDR3 coding DNA: TGTGCCAGCAGCTTGGAGGGGCGACTAGAAGGTAGCGGGGAGCTGTTTTTT. Translation: CASSLEGRLEGSGELFF.

V gene TRBV5-8 combines with J gene TRBJ2-5, with D tentatively TRBD1 (6 bases). CDR1 and CDR2 (germline): SGHTS, YDEGEE. This CDR3 is 13 amino acids long. V was cut by 5 bases and J by 1 base, with 9 bases left in between. The CDR3 spells CASSWTAQETQYF. The CDR3 DNA reads TGTGCCAGCAGTTGGACAGCCCAAGAGACCCAGTACTTC.

This clone was counted only a few times. The rearrangement links TRBV4-2 to TRBJ1-4, with no clear D. Germline V lookup: CDR1 LGHNA, CDR2 YNFKEQ. The V end lost 4 bases, the J end lost 3 bases, and 12 bases lay between the germline ends. The CDR3 totals 15 residues. The CDR3 here is CASSPRDNPNEKLFF. Here the CDR3 DNA reads TGTGCCAGCAGCCCCCGAGACAACCCTAATGAAAAACTGTTTTTT.

V is TRBV2 and J is TRBJ1-2; D is possibly TRBD1 (6 bases). CDR1 is SNHLY and CDR2 is FYNNEI in the germline V gene. V was cut by 2 bases and J by 4 bases, with 8 bases left in between. CDR3 length equals 13 residues. CDR3 nucleotides: TGTGCCAGCAGTGAAAACAGGGTCTATGGCTACACCTTC. This gives the protein CASSENRVYGYTF.

V and J are TRBV6-1 and TRBJ2-1; D gene uncertain. Looked up from germline, CDR1 is MNHNS and CDR2 is SASEGT. V dropped 3 bases and J dropped 9 bases, with 6 bases sitting between them. The length of the CDR3 is 11 residues. CDR3 nucleotide sequence: TGTGCCAGCAGTGATTGGGCTGAGCAGTTCTTC. Residues: CASSDWAEQFF.

This clone was detected only a few times. The V gene is TRBV5-1, the J gene TRBJ2-5; D is possibly TRBD1 (5 bases). The CDR3 runs 15 residues. The V gene's germline CDR1 is SGHRS and CDR2 YFSETQ. Trimming pared 0 bases from V and 5 bases from J, leaving 14 bases between. CDR3 DNA: TGCGCCAGCAGCTTGGGGGGCGTTTGGCTCGAGACCCAGTACTTC. Protein: CASSLGGVWLETQYF. The whole variable domain, filled in from reference TRBV5-1 and TRBJ2-5, reads KAGVTQTPRYLIKTRGQQVTLSCSPISGHRSVSWYQQTPGQGLQFLFEYFSETQRNKGNFPGRFSGRQFSNSRSEMNVSTLELGDSALYLCASSLGGVWLETQYFGPGTRLLVL.

V gene TRBV28 combines with J gene TRBJ1-5; no clear D. The V end was cut by 7 bases, the J end by 2 bases, with 18 bases between. This CDR3 region has 16 residues. From germline, CDR1 is MDHEN and CDR2 SYDVKM. The CDR3 spells CASTVMTGYGNQPQHF. The CDR3 DNA reads TGTGCCAGCACAGTTATGACCGGGTATGGCAATCAGCCCCAGCATTTT.

Only a few counts were recorded for this clone. The chain carries TRBV4-2 and TRBJ1-1; D is undetermined. The CDR3 runs 16 residues. V shed 0 bases and J shed 4 bases, with 15 bases lying between them. Per the germline V gene, CDR1 is LGHNA and CDR2 is YNFKEQ. The CDR3 DNA follows: TGTGCCAGCAGCCAAGATCCCCGCCCGGCGGGCACTGAAGCTTTCTTT. It encodes CASSQDPRPAGTEAFF.

The rearrangement uses TRBV5-1 and TRBJ2-1, with 10 bases identical to TRBD2. The junction had 2 bases not matched to a gene; V was cut back by 2 bases and J by 0 bases. Germline V gene sequence: CDR1 SGHRS, CDR2 YFSETQ. The CDR3 length is 16 residues. The CDR3 is CASSFSGGYSYNEQFF. DNA for the CDR3: TGCGCCAGCAGCTTTAGCGGGGGGTACTCCTACAATGAGCAGTTCTTC.

The chain combines TRBV18 with TRBJ2-7; a weak D match, TRBD1 (5 bases). Deletions cut 6 bases from V and 3 bases from J, with 9 bases between. This CDR3 comprises 12 residues. The germline V gene has CDR1 KGHSH and CDR2 LQKENI. The CDR3 region has the DNA TGTGCCAGCTCGAACCAGGGCTACGAGCAGTACTTC. Its translation: CASSNQGYEQYF.

The chain links TRBV4-1 to TRBJ2-3; 10 nucleotides align to TRBD1. Trimming removed 3 bases from V and 6 bases from J; junction bases left unmatched: 12. The germline CDR1 and CDR2 sequences are MGHRA and YSYEKL. The CDR3 runs 17 residues. CDR3 bases: TGCGCCAGCAGCCAGAGCGGACAGGGGGTACTTTTTGATACGCAGTATTTT. Its protein product is CASSQSGQGVLFDTQYF.

The chain recombines TRBV30 with TRBJ1-4; D not certain. There are 13 residues in the CDR3. Trimming took off 4 bases at V and 5 bases at J, with 11 bases between the two ends. Germline V CDR1 and CDR2: GTSNPN, SVGIG (reference sequence). The CDR3 here is CAWTGSGNEKLFF. The CDR3 region has the DNA TGTGCCTGGACCGGGTCCGGAAATGAAAAACTGTTTTTT.

This chain links TRBV11-2 with TRBJ2-1; TRBD2 aligns across 8 bases. Germline V gene sequence: CDR1 SGHAT, CDR2 FQNNGV. Germline trimming cut 5 bases from V and 5 bases from J; bases unmatched to any gene: 17. The CDR3 is 18 amino acids. Here the CDR3 DNA reads TGTGCCAGCAGCGTTAGAAGGGCCAGCGGGAGTAGAAACAATGAGCAGTTCTTC. Translated: CASSVRRASGSRNNEQFF.

The rearrangement joins TRBV5-6 to TRBJ2-7; possibly TRBD1 for D (6 bases). The V end was cut by 1 base, the J end by 2 bases, with 7 bases between. The CDR3 spans 13 residues. Germline CDR1 SGHDT, CDR2 YYEEEE. CDR3 DNA: TGTGCCAGCAGCTTGTACAGGGCCTACGAGCAGTACTTC. It translates to CASSLYRAYEQYF.

The rearrangement uses TRBV2 and TRBJ2-7; 11 nucleotides align to TRBD2. The CDR3 sequence is 15 residues long. With 5 bases clipped from V and 2 bases from J, the junction kept 5 bases outside the gene matches. The germline V gene has CDR1 SNHLY and CDR2 FYNNEI. Written as DNA, the CDR3 is TGTGCCAGCAGTCCCAATAGCGGGGGGGCCTACGAGCAGTACTTC. As protein: CASSPNSGGAYEQYF.

This clone appeared a few times. The rearrangement uses TRBV7-9 and TRBJ1-4; TRBD1 is a possible D gene (5 bases). The CDR3 covers 15 residues. The germline V gene has CDR1 SEHNR and CDR2 FQNEAQ (reference sequence). The germline V and J ends were trimmed by 5 bases and 2 bases, with 12 bases remaining between them. CDR3 region: CASSPDGGTNEKLFF. The CDR3 DNA reads as TGTGCCAGCAGCCCCGATGGGGGGACTAATGAAAAACTGTTTTTT.

This chain links TRBV7-9 with TRBJ1-4; D may be TRBD1 (6 bases). With 1 base removed from V and 8 bases from J, the gap between germline ends came to 11 bases. The CDR3 loop spans 14 amino acids. The V gene's germline CDR1 is SEHNR and CDR2 FQNEAQ (reference sequence). This CDR3 reads CASSLGGGYEKLFF. Written as DNA, the CDR3 is TGTGCCAGCAGCTTAGGCGGGGGCTACGAAAAACTGTTTTTT.

The chain employs TRBV4-1 and TRBJ2-7; 13 bases match TRBD2. Germline assignment: CDR1 MGHRA and CDR2 YSYEKL. The CDR3 is 15 amino acids. V lost 1 base, J lost 5 bases, and 2 bases stayed unmatched. CDR3 coding DNA: TGCGCCAGCAGCCAAGGAGGACTAGCGGGAGACGAGCAGTACTTC. Amino acid sequence: CASSQGGLAGDEQYF.